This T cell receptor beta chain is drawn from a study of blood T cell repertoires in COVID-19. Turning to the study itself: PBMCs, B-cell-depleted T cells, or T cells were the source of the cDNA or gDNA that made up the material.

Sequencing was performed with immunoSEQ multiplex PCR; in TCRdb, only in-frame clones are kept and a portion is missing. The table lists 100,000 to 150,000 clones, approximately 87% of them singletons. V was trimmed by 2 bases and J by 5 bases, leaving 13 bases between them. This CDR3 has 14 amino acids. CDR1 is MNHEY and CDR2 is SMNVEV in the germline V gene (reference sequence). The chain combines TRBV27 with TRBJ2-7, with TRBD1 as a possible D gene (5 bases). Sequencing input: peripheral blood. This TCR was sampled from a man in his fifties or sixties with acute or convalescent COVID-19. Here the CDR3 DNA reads TGTGCCAGCAGTTTAAGGGCAGGGTGGAACGAGCAGTACTTC. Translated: CASSLRAGWNEQYF.